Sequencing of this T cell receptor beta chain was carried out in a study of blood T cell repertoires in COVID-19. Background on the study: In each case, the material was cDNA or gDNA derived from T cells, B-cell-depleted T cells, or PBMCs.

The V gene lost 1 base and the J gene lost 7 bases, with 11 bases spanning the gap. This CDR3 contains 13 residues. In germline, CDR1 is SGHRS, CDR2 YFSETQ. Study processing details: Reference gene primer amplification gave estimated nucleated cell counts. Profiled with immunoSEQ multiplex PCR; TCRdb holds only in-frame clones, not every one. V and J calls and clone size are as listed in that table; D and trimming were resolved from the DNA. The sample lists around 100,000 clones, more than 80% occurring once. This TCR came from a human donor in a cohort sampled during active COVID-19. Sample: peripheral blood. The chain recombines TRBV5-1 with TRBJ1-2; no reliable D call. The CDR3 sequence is CASSLRGVTGYTF. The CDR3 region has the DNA TGCGCCAGCAGCTTGAGAGGAGTAACTGGCTACACCTTC.